The present T cell receptor beta chain was sequenced within a study of beta chain features in type 1 diabetes. Expressed TCRB transcripts were sequenced because the entire RNA isolate underwent reverse transcription. Data came from immunoSEQ multiplex PCR; TCRdb stores just in-frame clones and leaves some out. The sample contains about 160,000 clones, 7.5% to 10% of which appear only once. Germline values: CDR1 SGHTA, CDR2 FQGNSA. This CDR3 comprises 17 residues. With 5 bases clipped from V and 4 bases from J, the junction kept 14 bases outside the gene matches. Without exception, sorted populations had purity beyond 98%. Points from the study as a whole: Patients' naive, central memory and regulatory TCRB repertoires appeared more alike than those of healthy donors. Any PCR bias toward short templates would affect both groups alike. Insertions at VDJ junctions were less frequent in type 1 diabetes patients. These patients also deleted more nucleotides at the same junctions.

Remarks on this clone: Its target is not known.

Sequenced: central memory CD4+ T cells from blood. This chain links TRBV7-2 with TRBJ2-5; 9 positions match TRBD1. This receptor was taken from a man aged 18 to 35 in good health. The CDR3 is CASSPGSFTGGGETQYF. The CDR3 DNA reads TGTGCCAGCAGCCCGGGCTCATTTACAGGGGGCGGAGAGACCCAGTACTTC.